The source of this T cell receptor (beta chain) is a study of blood T cell repertoires in COVID-19. Study-wide background: Samples of COVID-19 (acute and convalescent) were obtained from the United States, Italy and Spain. T cells, B-cell-depleted T cells, or PBMCs supplied cDNA or gDNA.

The V gene's germline CDR1 is SGHNT and CDR2 YYREEE (reference sequence). The CDR3 runs 16 residues. With 4 bases clipped from V and 4 bases from J, the junction kept 11 bases outside the gene matches. This table comes from immunoSEQ multiplex PCR, and its TCRdb copy is limited to in-frame clones, with some not included. The data show roughly 14,000 clones, roughly four fifths seen once. The chain couples TRBV5-4 to TRBJ2-1; the match to TRBD1 covers 7 bases. Sequenced sample: peripheral blood. The source of this sequence is a boy aged 2 to 10 with active or convalescent COVID-19. CDR3 residues: CASSLRQGEVYNEQFF. CDR3 bases: TGTGCCAGCAGCCTCCGACAGGGAGAGGTATACAATGAGCAGTTCTTC.